This is a list of T cell receptor beta chains from one sample in a study of T cells in localized non-small cell lung cancer. The assay was immunoSEQ multiplex PCR, and TCRdb's table has in-frame clones only and misses some. The sample has 23,000 or so clones; about 90% are singletons. The sequenced sample was peripheral blood, obtained before any cancer treatment. All receptors come from a woman aged 40 to 75 with stage I lung adenocarcinoma. Both conserved end residues are part of each CDR3. Fields, in order: D gene, V gene, CDR3 length, J gene, CDR3 protein. A D gene is named only where the DNA matches it firmly.

>-|TRBV5-4|14|TRBJ2-2
CASSLGPARGELFF
>TRBD2|TRBV2|15|TRBJ2-2
CVSSETSGGAGELFF
>-|TRBV10-3|13|TRBJ2-7
CAISGTDTYEQYF
>-|TRBV7-9|13|TRBJ1-5
CASSLGPWEPQHF
>-|TRBV4-3|15|TRBJ1-6
CASSTGHGINSPLHF
>TRBD1|TRBV11-3|17|TRBJ2-3
CASSLDLRDRESDTQYF
>-|TRBV7-9|15|TRBJ1-5
CASSFAGTGNQPQHF
>TRBD1|TRBV2|16|TRBJ1-1
CASRLDPGQGNTEAFF
>-|TRBV5-1|12|TRBJ2-7
CASSLGQYEQYF
>-|TRBV30|14|TRBJ2-3
CAWSMGTSTDTQYF
>TRBD2|TRBV4-1|17|TRBJ2-1
CASSQEGSGVVYNEQFF
>TRBD1|TRBV6-5|15|TRBJ1-6
CASRRPGGDNSPLHF
>TRBD1|TRBV30|15|TRBJ2-7
CAWSGDSRRRGEQYF
>-|TRBV27|14|TRBJ1-6
CASSFIQGNSPLHF
>-|TRBV5-1|13|TRBJ1-4
CASSSVRGEKLFF
>TRBD2|TRBV7-9|15|TRBJ2-5
CASSPAGTRKETQYF
>TRBD1|TRBV28|16|TRBJ1-3
CASKGFRTGTGNTIYF
>TRBD2|TRBV19|13|TRBJ2-3
CASKGGGAGTQYF
>-|TRBV4-3|14|TRBJ2-3
CASSQKLEADTQYF
>TRBD1|TRBV6-6|15|TRBJ2-7
CASSPQRDRAYEQYF
>-|TRBV5-1|13|-
CASSIGANYEQYF
>-|TRBV2|12|TRBJ1-2
CASTQLIYGYTF
>TRBD1|TRBV18|16|TRBJ1-6
CASSALPGQGDSPLHF
>TRBD1|TRBV12-5|14|TRBJ2-2
CASGSYRGSGELFF
>TRBD1|TRBV5-1|14|TRBJ1-4
CASRQGKTNEKLFF
>-|TRBV2|16|TRBJ2-7
CASSEAQYLSSYEQYF
>-|TRBV5-4|14|TRBJ1-4
CASSLGRAGEKLFF
>-|TRBV7-9|16|TRBJ2-3
CASSPTRQQSTDTQYF
>-|TRBV7-2|13|TRBJ2-1
CASSLGVASEQFF
>-|TRBV28|12|TRBJ1-1
CASFTGLTEAFF
>-|TRBV5-1|15|TRBJ2-2
CASSQNPGYTGELFF
>-|TRBV7-9|12|TRBJ1-3
CASSLLGNTIYF
>TRBD1|TRBV19|15|TRBJ2-5
CASRDPGQGRETQYF
>-|TRBV5-1|12|TRBJ2-5
CASSPNQETQYF
>TRBD2|TRBV13|16|TRBJ2-1
CASSLTTSGGYNEQFF
>-|TRBV2|15|TRBJ2-7
CASSERWGQIYEQYF
>-|TRBV9|13|TRBJ2-7
CASSVADNYEQYF
>-|TRBV11-3|13|TRBJ1-2
CASSLDRSTPYTF
>-|TRBV2|15|TRBJ1-5
CASRMGEISNQPQHF
>-|TRBV6-5|12|TRBJ2-7
CASSLDGYEQYF
>TRBD2|TRBV7-2|16|TRBJ2-3
CASSLALAGGIDTQYF
>TRBD2|TRBV18|17|TRBJ2-1
CASSPSGTSGSYVEQFF
>-|TRBV19|11|TRBJ1-2
CASSIADGYTF
>TRBD1|TRBV7-3|15|TRBJ1-1
CASSRPGQGGTEAFF
>-|TRBV28|14|TRBJ2-3
CASSSQDRTDTQYF
>-|TRBV7-6|13|TRBJ1-1
CASSLQGFTEAFF
>-|TRBV10-3|14|TRBJ2-2
CAISEKGDTGELFF
>-|TRBV10-3|14|TRBJ1-4
CAISERATNEKLFF
>-|TRBV5-6|15|TRBJ1-1
CASSLAWVGNTEAFF
>TRBD1|TRBV7-2|13|TRBJ2-5
CASSRDRRETQYF
>-|TRBV2|13|TRBJ1-1
CASSELEGFGAFF
>TRBD1|TRBV6-6|15|TRBJ1-2
CASTPRDRSNYGYTF
>TRBD1|TRBV2|15|TRBJ2-7
CASRVQGTGGYEQYF
>TRBD2|TRBV7-2|14|TRBJ2-3
CASSYSGGADTQYF
>TRBD2|TRBV5-6|15|TRBJ2-7
CASSPDGGDPYEQYF
>-|TRBV12-5|14|TRBJ2-7
CASGPDRDAYEQYF
>-|TRBV7-7|14|TRBJ2-1
CASSLDGTGDEQFF
>-|TRBV5-1|15|TRBJ1-5
CASSLEGYSNQPQHF
>-|TRBV7-8|12|TRBJ1-6
CASSLPNSPLHF
>TRBD2|TRBV14|20|TRBJ2-1
CASSPQFLAGGPSVYNEQFF